This entry is about one T cell receptor beta chain. This may be a read error, as it is one base from a much larger clone. The data stem from a study of shared clonotypes between healthy human individuals. Using immunoSEQ multiplex PCR, the repertoire was profiled, and TCRdb retains in-frame clones only, with some absent. The sample consists of 950,000 to 1,200,000 clones, 70% to 80% of them appearing once. The source is a man between 18 and 29 years old in good health. Some clones in this sample may be carry-over from other donors' samples. What was sequenced was memory CD4+ T cells from PBMCs. Subset denoted: CD45RA-negative fraction.

The CDR3 here is CAGRNTGGVETQYF. The CDR3 nucleotides are TGTGCCGGCAGAAACACAGGGGGCGTGGAGACCCAGTACTTC. The chain carries TRBV6-5 and TRBJ2-5; TRBD1 agrees at 9 bases. The germline V gene encodes CDR1 MNHEY and CDR2 SVGAGI. This CDR3 is built from 14 residues.